Listed here are 10 T cell receptor beta chains from one sample, sequenced in a study of cytomegalovirus exposure and HLA in healthy donors. 60 Vbeta and 13 Jbeta primers were used in PCR. TCRdb's table, derived via immunoSEQ multiplex PCR, lists solely in-frame clones and lacks some. The table lists around 150,000 clones, roughly 77% of them singletons. Sample: PBMCs. The receptors originated from a woman between 40 and 55 years old in good health and CMV-seropositive.

J is TRBJ2-5 and V is TRBV7-9; a possible D gene is TRBD2 (6 bases). Germline lookup yields CDR1 SEHNR and CDR2 FQNEAQ (reference sequence). Deletions cut 3 bases from V and 4 bases from J, with 15 bases between. This CDR3 is built from 15 residues. The CDR3 DNA is TGTGCCAGCAGCTTGTTGCGGGGAGGCGGAGAGACCCAGTACTTC. Its translation: CASSLLRGGGETQYF.

The chain uses TRBV6-5 and TRBJ1-6, with unresolved D. V lost 0 bases, J lost 8 bases, and 5 bases lay in between. The CDR3 covers 13 residues. Germline V gene lookup returns CDR1 MNHEY and CDR2 SVGAGI. DNA of the CDR3: TGTGCCAGCAGTTACTCGCGGGATTCACCCCTCCACTTT. It yields the protein CASSYSRDSPLHF.

The gene calls are TRBV7-9 and TRBJ1-6; 9 bases agree with TRBD1. The CDR3 length is 17 residues. J was trimmed by 7 bases and V by 5 bases; bases with no gene match: 12. Germline V lookup: CDR1 SEHNR, CDR2 FQNEAQ (reference sequence). The DNA for the CDR3 is TGTGCCAGCAGCGTAGGGAGACCCGGGACAGGGAATTCACCCCTCCACTTT. Amino acid sequence: CASSVGRPGTGNSPLHF.

The J gene is TRBJ2-7, the V gene TRBV10-3; D ambiguous. The V end was cut by 4 bases, the J end by 0 bases, with 16 bases between. This CDR3 is 16 amino acids long. The germline CDR1 and CDR2 sequences are ENHRY and SYGVKD. The CDR3 DNA is TGTGCCATCAGTGGTCCGTCGGGTAGCCTCTCCTACGAGCAGTACTTC. This sequence encodes CAISGPSGSLSYEQYF.

This clone showed up just once. V usage is TRBV7-2 and J usage is TRBJ2-3, with D maybe TRBD2 (6 bases). CDR1 and CDR2 (germline): SGHTA, FQGNSA. CDR3 length: 14 amino acids. The V gene lost 5 bases and the J gene lost 4 bases, with 13 bases spanning the gap. The DNA for the CDR3 is TGTGCCAGCAGCCCGTCCTGGGGGGCAGATACGCAGTATTTT. This gives the protein CASSPSWGADTQYF.

The chain is built from TRBV7-8 and TRBJ1-4; D possibly corresponds to TRBD1 (5 bases). Germline CDR1 SGHVS, CDR2 FQNEAQ. The CDR3 runs 15 residues. Trimming took off 2 bases at V and 0 bases at J, with 7 bases between the two ends. The CDR3 nucleotides read TGTGCCAGCAGCTTAAGCAGGGCAACTAATGAAAAACTGTTTTTT. Protein sequence: CASSLSRATNEKLFF.

This chain connects TRBV14 to TRBJ1-2; 8 bases agree with TRBD1. The CDR3 consists of 15 residues. J lost 3 bases, V lost 0 bases, and 3 bases had no gene match. Germline CDR1 reads SGHDN; CDR2 reads FVKESK. CDR3 sequence reads: CASSQDLTGDYGYTF. For the CDR3, the DNA is TGTGCCAGCAGCCAAGATCTGACAGGGGACTATGGCTACACCTTC.

The rearrangement uses TRBV7-9 and TRBJ1-4; D is ambiguous. CDR3 size: 14 residues. Germline V gives CDR1 SEHNR, CDR2 FQNEAQ (reference sequence). V was pared by 3 bases and J by 6 bases, with 11 bases between. The CDR3 reads CASSLSKGDEKLFF. For the CDR3, the DNA is TGTGCCAGCAGCTTGTCAAAAGGAGATGAAAAACTGTTTTTT.

This rearrangement joins TRBV6-6 to TRBJ2-2; tentative D call: TRBD2 (5 bases). With 4 bases removed from V and 6 bases from J, the gap between germline ends came to 12 bases. Looked up from germline, CDR1 is MNHNY and CDR2 is SVGAGI (reference sequence). The CDR3 is made up of 14 amino acids. DNA of the CDR3: TGTGCCAGCAGTTTACGGGGAGAACCCGGGGAGCTGTTTTTT. This codes for CASSLRGEPGELFF.

This chain joins TRBV2 and TRBJ2-7, with TRBD2 matching over 9 bases. Trimming cost V 4 bases and J 2 bases; bases outside gene matches: 3. This CDR3 has 14 amino acids. Germline loops: CDR1 SNHLY, CDR2 FYNNEI. The CDR3 region has the DNA TGTGCCAGCAGTGCTAGCGGGAATACCTACGAGCAGTACTTC. This sequence encodes CASSASGNTYEQYF.